The 15 T cell receptor beta chains below were found in one sample sequenced in a study of technical replicates of blood from several donors. Produced via immunoSEQ multiplex PCR; TCRdb's table is partial and in-frame only. The sample carries 12,000 or so clones, around nine tenths recorded once. Material: PBMCs. The origin of the receptors is a human donor in good health.

This clone was counted a single time. The rearrangement uses TRBV9 and TRBJ2-7; 7 bases fit TRBD1. CDR1 is SGDLS and CDR2 is YYNGEE in the germline V gene. This CDR3 region has 15 residues. V gave up 5 bases and J gave up 2 bases; unmatched junction bases: 10. CDR3 DNA sequence: TGTGCCAGCAGTTTAACAGGGGACACAACCTACGAGCAGTACTTC. It specifies CASSLTGDTTYEQYF.

This chain links TRBV28 with TRBJ2-7; D ambiguous. Trimming pared 1 base from V and 3 bases from J, leaving 28 bases between. Germline V lookup: CDR1 MDHEN, CDR2 SYDVKM. The CDR3 has 20 residues. The CDR3 is CASSLLAVGYRNFTHYEQYF. As DNA, the CDR3 is TGTGCCAGCAGTTTATTGGCGGTCGGTTACCGAAATTTTACTCACTACGAGCAGTACTTC.

The V and J genes are TRBV7-2 and TRBJ2-1; the match to TRBD2 covers 10 bases. Germline V gene sequence: CDR1 SGHTA, CDR2 FQGNSA. The trim removed 0 bases at V and 7 bases at J, leaving 6 bases unmatched. The CDR3 loop spans 16 amino acids. In nucleotides, the CDR3 is TGTGCCAGCAGCTTAGCCAGCCTAGCGGGAGTTAATGAGCAGTTCTTC. Amino acids: CASSLASLAGVNEQFF.

The chain joins TRBV6-5 to TRBJ2-7; TRBD1 matches at 10 bases. The CDR3 length is 15 residues. Germline trimming cut 5 bases from V and 3 bases from J; bases unmatched to any gene: 7. The V gene's germline CDR1 is MNHEY and CDR2 SVGAGI. The DNA for the CDR3 is TGTGCCAGCAGTCAGCGGGACAGGGGACTCTACGAGCAGTACTTC. This sequence encodes CASSQRDRGLYEQYF.

The genes are TRBV19 and TRBJ2-6, with unresolved D. Germline V gene lookup returns CDR1 LNHDA and CDR2 SQIVND (reference sequence). Between the trimmed V and J ends, which lost 3 bases and 1 base, there was a span of 4 bases. The CDR3 is 14 amino acids. CDR3 loop: CASSMQSGANVLTF. In nucleotides, the CDR3 is TGTGCCAGTAGTATGCAGTCTGGGGCCAACGTCCTGACTTTC.

There are a few counts of this clone. This sequence joins TRBV2 and TRBJ2-1; 7 bases align to TRBD2. This CDR3 is 15 amino acids long. After removal of 2 bases from V and 5 bases from J, the junction contained 6 bases not matched to a gene. CDR1 is SNHLY, CDR2 FYNNEI, per germline. CDR3 sequence: CASSEPGGVHNEQFF. CDR3 DNA sequence: TGTGCCAGCAGTGAACCGGGGGGAGTCCACAATGAGCAGTTCTTC. Looking up the rest from reference TRBV2 and TRBJ2-1 gives the full variable domain: EPEVTQTPSHQVTQMGQEVILRCVPISNHLYFYWYRQILGQKVEFLVSFYNNEISEKSEIFDDQFSVERPDGSNFTLKIRSTKLEDSAMYFCASSEPGGVHNEQFFGPGTRLTVL.

The CDR3 nucleotides are TGTGCCGGCAACAGGGGTTCGTGGGGTGGAAACACCATATATTTT. This sequence encodes CAGNRGSWGGNTIYF. V and J are TRBV30 and TRBJ1-3; 7 bases map to TRBD1. The CDR3 has 15 residues. The J segment lost 3 bases and the V segment lost 8 bases, leaving 13 bases of the junction unmatched. Germline V gene lookup returns CDR1 GTSNPN and CDR2 SVGIG (reference sequence).

This rearrangement joins TRBV14 to TRBJ1-2; D is perhaps TRBD1 (6 bases). This CDR3 is 13 amino acids long. V was shortened by 1 base and J by 7 bases, with 10 bases between the two germline ends. Germline lookup yields CDR1 SGHDN and CDR2 FVKESK. CDR3 sequence: CASSQAYRVGYTF. CDR3 nucleotide sequence: TGTGCCAGCAGCCAAGCATACAGGGTTGGCTACACCTTC.

This chain links TRBV6-1 with TRBJ2-5, with a tentative D call TRBD2 (6 bases). The CDR3 has 14 amino acids. V lost 0 bases, J lost 3 bases, and 8 bases lay in between. Germline V CDR1 and CDR2: MNHNS, SASEGT. CDR3 in DNA: TGTGCCAGCAGTGAAGCTAGCGGAAAAGAGACCCAGTACTTC. Amino acids: CASSEASGKETQYF.

This chain joins TRBV9 and TRBJ2-7, with TRBD1 matching 9 bases. The CDR3 has 16 residues. CDR1 is SGDLS and CDR2 is YYNGEE in the germline V gene. V shed 3 bases, J shed 0 bases, and the junction held 7 bases outside the gene matches. CDR3 in amino acids: CASSDRDRVSSYEQYF. CDR3 bases: TGTGCCAGCAGCGACCGGGACAGGGTGAGCTCCTACGAGCAGTACTTC.

This chain's CDR3 is CASRPVSTNEKLFF. CDR3 sequence (DNA): TGTGCCAGTCGCCCAGTTTCAACTAATGAAAAACTGTTTTTT. The chain joins TRBV19 to TRBJ1-4; D is uncertain. The germline V gene encodes CDR1 LNHDA and CDR2 SQIVND (reference sequence). V lost 8 bases and J lost 0, with 10 bases in between. The CDR3 is 14 amino acids.

V and J are TRBV7-2 and TRBJ1-2; D remains unclear. The germline V gene has CDR1 SGHTA and CDR2 FQGNSA. This CDR3 contains 13 residues. The ends were cut back, 2 bases at V and 8 bases at J, with 12 bases in the middle. CDR3 loop: CASSLSGVEGYTF. The CDR3 DNA is TGTGCCAGCAGCTTATCGGGAGTCGAGGGCTACACCTTC.

The rearrangement joins TRBV29-1 to TRBJ1-1; D is possibly TRBD1 (6 bases). The ends were cut back, 3 bases at V and 3 bases at J, with 8 bases in the middle. CDR1 is SQVTM, CDR2 ANQGSEA, per germline. The CDR3 totals 12 residues. The CDR3 coding sequence is TGCAGCGTTGACGGACAGTACACTGAAGCTTTCTTT. It yields the protein CSVDGQYTEAFF.

The chain employs TRBV10-2 and TRBJ2-7; 8 positions match TRBD1. The V segment lost 8 bases and the J segment 2 bases; nucleotides outside the gene matches: 5. CDR1 and CDR2 from the germline V gene are WSHSY and SAAADI. The CDR3 covers 13 residues. The CDR3 is CASRATGAYEQYF. The CDR3 DNA sequence: TGCGCCAGCCGAGCGACAGGGGCCTACGAGCAGTACTTC.

The chain recombines TRBV5-1 with TRBJ2-2, with 7 bases lining up with TRBD2. CDR1 and CDR2 from the germline V gene are SGHRS and YFSETQ. This CDR3 is 16 amino acids long. V gave up 3 bases and J gave up 0 bases; unmatched junction bases: 5. Here the CDR3 reads CASSSRGVANTGELFF. Here the CDR3 DNA reads TGCGCCAGCAGCTCCCGGGGGGTTGCGAACACCGGGGAGCTGTTTTTT.